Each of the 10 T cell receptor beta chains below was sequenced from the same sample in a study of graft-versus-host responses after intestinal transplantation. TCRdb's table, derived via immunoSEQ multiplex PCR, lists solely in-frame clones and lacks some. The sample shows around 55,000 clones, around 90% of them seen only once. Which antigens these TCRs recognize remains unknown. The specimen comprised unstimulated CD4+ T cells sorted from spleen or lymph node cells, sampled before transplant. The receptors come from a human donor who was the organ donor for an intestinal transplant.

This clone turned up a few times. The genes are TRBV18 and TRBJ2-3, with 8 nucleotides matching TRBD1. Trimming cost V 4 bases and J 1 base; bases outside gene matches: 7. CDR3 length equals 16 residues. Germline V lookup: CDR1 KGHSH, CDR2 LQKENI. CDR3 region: CASSLTGGMGTDTQYF. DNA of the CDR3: TGTGCCAGCTCACTAACAGGGGGAATGGGCACAGATACGCAGTATTTT. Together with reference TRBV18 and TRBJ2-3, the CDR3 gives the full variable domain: NAGVMQNPRHLVRRRGQEARLRCSPMKGHSHVYWYRQLPEEGLKFMVYLQKENIIDESGMPKERFSAEFPKEGPSILRIQQVVRGDSAAYFCASSLTGGMGTDTQYFGPGTRLTVL.

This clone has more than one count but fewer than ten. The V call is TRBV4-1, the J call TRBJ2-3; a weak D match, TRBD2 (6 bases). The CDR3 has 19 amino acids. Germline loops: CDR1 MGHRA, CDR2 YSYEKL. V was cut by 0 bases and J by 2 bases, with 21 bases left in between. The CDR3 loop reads CASSQDGTGNAGITDTQYF. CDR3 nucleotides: TGCGCCAGCAGCCAAGACGGGACTGGAAACGCGGGTATCACAGATACGCAGTATTTT.

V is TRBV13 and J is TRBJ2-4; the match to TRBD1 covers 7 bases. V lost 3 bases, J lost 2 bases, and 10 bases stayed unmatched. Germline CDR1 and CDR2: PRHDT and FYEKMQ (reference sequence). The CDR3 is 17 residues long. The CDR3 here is CASSFSGTVPSKNIQYF. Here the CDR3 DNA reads TGTGCCAGCAGCTTCTCCGGGACAGTCCCCTCCAAAAACATTCAGTACTTC.

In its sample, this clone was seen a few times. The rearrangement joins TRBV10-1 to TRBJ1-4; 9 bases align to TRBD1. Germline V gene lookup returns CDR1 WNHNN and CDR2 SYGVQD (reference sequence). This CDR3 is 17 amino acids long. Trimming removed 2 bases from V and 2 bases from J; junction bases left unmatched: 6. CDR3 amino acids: CASSETGDRVTNEKLFF. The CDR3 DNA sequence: TGCGCCAGCAGTGAGACCGGGGACAGGGTCACTAATGAAAAACTGTTTTTT.

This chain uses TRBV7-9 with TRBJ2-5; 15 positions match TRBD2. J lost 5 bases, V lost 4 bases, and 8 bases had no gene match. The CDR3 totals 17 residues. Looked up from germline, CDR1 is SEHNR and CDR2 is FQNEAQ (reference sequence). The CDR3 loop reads CASSSPGLAGGLETQYF. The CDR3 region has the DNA TGTGCCAGCAGCTCCCCAGGACTAGCGGGAGGGTTGGAGACCCAGTACTTC.

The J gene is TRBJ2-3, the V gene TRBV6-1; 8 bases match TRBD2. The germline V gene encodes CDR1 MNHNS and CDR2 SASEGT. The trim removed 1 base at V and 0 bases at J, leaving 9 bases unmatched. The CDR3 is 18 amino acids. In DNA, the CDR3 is TGTGCCAGCAGTGAAGTTCGAGCGGGAGCGCTAAGCACAGATACGCAGTATTTT. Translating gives CASSEVRAGALSTDTQYF.

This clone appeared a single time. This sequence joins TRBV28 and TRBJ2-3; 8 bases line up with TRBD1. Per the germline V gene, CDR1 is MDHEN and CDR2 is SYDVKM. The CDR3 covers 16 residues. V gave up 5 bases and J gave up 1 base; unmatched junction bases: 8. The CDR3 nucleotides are TGTGCCAGCAGTCCCGCGACAGGGGAGGGCACAGATACGCAGTATTTT. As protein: CASSPATGEGTDTQYF.

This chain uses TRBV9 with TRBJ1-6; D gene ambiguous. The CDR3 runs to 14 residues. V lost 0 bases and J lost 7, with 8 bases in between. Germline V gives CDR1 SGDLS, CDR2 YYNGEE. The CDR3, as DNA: TGTGCCAGCAGCGTAGTGGCAGAAAATTCACCCCTCCACTTT. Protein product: CASSVVAENSPLHF.

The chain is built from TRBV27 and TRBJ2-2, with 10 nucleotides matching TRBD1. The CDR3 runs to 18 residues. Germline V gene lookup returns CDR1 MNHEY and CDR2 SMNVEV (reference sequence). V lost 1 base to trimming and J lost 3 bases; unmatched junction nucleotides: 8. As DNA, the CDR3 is TGTGCCAGCAGTTTATTTCCCCCGGGACAGGGGTACACCGGGGAGCTGTTTTTT. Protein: CASSLFPPGQGYTGELFF.

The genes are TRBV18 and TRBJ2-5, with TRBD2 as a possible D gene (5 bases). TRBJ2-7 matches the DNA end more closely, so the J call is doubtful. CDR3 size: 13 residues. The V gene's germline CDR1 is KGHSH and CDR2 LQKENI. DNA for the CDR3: TGTGCCAGCTCACCTATAACCGGGGTCGAGCAGTACTTC. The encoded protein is CASSPITGVEQYF.